This T cell receptor beta chain was sequenced for a study of spatial heterogeneity in lung cancer. Overall study context: Taken at a median of around 22 months after resection, follow-up PBMC samples underwent sequencing when available.

MiXCR, applied by TCRdb to the 5' RACE reads, yields one record per CDR3 protein. The sample has about 47,000 distinct CDR3 sequences, 6.5% to 7.5% seen once. This clonotype was recorded at least ten times. Its matching antigen is unknown. Overall study results and limits: Blood contained ubiquitous expanded tumor TCRs more at resection than at follow-up.

Trimming removed 0 bases from V and 4 bases from J, with 7 bases in between. Germline assignment: CDR1 DFQATT and CDR2 SNEGSKA (reference sequence). CDR3 size: 13 residues. Time point specified: blood at routine non-recurrence follow-up after resection. Whole RNA from tumor, nontumor lung or frozen PBMC was sequenced unsorted. This chain joins TRBV20-1 and TRBJ2-1, with D hard to call. This specimen consisted of PBMCs, obtained at follow-up. The receptor's source is a female donor with early-stage non-small cell lung cancer. CDR3 nucleotide sequence: TGCAGTGCTAGAGATGGCGGATACAATGAGCAGTTCTTC. Translating it yields CSARDGGYNEQFF.